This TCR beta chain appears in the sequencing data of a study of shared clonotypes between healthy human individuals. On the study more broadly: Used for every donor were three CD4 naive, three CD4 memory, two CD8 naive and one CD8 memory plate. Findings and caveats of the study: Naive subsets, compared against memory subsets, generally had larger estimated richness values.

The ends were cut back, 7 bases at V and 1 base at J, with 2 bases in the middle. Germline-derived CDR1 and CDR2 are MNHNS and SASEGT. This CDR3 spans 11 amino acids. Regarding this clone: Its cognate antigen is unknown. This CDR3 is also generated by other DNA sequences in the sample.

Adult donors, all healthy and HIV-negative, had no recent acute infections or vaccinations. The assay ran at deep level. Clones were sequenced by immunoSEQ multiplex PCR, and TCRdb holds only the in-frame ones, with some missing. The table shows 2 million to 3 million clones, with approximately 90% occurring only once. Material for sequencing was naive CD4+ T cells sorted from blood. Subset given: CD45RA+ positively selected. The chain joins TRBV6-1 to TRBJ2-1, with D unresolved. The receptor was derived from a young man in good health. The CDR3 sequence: CASTSYNEQFF. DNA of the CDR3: TGTGCCAGCACATCCTACAATGAGCAGTTCTTC.